This paragraph covers one T cell receptor (beta chain) sequence. The entry originates in a study of blood T cell repertoires in COVID-19. The CDR3 extends over 16 amino acids. Germline-derived CDR1 and CDR2 are MNHEY and SMNVEV (reference sequence). V lost 5 bases to trimming and J lost 5 bases; unmatched junction nucleotides: 10. As processed by the authors: Amplification of reference gene primers provided the estimated nucleated cell counts. Clones were read by immunoSEQ multiplex PCR, and TCRdb kept only the in-frame ones, dropping some. That table supplies the V and J calls and clone size; D and trimming were determined from the DNA. The table records a few hundred thousand clones, 86% of them present only once.

The sample was peripheral blood. The chain has TRBV27 and TRBJ2-1; 9 nucleotides match TRBD2. The clonotype originates from a man older than 75 with acute or convalescent COVID-19. CDR3 sequence reads: CASSIGASGVNNEQFF. The CDR3 nucleotides read TGTGCCAGCAGTATAGGGGCTAGCGGGGTAAACAATGAGCAGTTCTTC.